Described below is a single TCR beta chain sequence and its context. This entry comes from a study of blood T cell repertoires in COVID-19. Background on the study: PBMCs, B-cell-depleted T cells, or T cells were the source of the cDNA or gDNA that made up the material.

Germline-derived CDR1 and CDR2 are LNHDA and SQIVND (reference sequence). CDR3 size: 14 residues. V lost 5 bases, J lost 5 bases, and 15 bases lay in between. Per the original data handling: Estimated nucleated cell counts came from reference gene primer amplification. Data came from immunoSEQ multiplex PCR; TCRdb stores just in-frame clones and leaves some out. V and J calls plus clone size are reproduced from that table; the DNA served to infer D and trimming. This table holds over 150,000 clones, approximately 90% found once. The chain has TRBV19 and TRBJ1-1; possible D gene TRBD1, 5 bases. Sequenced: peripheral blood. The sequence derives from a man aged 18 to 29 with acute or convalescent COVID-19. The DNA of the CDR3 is TGTGCCAGTAGTGGGGGGGTCGGGGGAACTGAAGCTTTCTTT. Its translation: CASSGGVGGTEAFF.